Listed here is a single T cell receptor (beta chain). Antigen specificity is unknown. The data stem from a study of human T cells and chemical hapten exposure. Study information: Upper-back patch tests with 0.01% DPC were read at 6 days. Findings of the study overall: In comparison with controls, expanded TCRs gave rise to a significantly larger number of large CDR3 similarity clusters.

TCRdb ran MiXCR on the RACE reads and lists one entry per CDR3 protein. The sample comprises some 300,000 distinct CDR3 sequences, approximately 5.8% of which are singletons, and approximately 8.2% rests with the top ten. Time point in this sample: pre-sensitization, week 0. This sample's treatment: therapeutic diphenylcyclopropenone sensitization with weekly scalp DPC. This CDR3 contains 15 residues. V was shortened by 3 bases and J by 4 bases, with 12 bases between the two germline ends. Germline assignment: CDR1 KGHSH and CDR2 LQKENI. The sample here was whole blood, taken in connection with sensitization to the hapten diphenylcyclopropenone (DPC). The receptor comes from a young woman with alopecia areata. Some clones in this sample may be carry-over from other donors' samples. V and J are TRBV18 and TRBJ1-4; D not certain. CDR3 sequence (DNA): TGTGCCAGCTCACCGCCCGGAGCCCTTAATGAAAAACTGTTTTTT. Amino acid sequence: CASSPPGALNEKLFF.